This T cell receptor beta chain stems from a study of T-cell reconstitution after alpha-beta-depleted transplantation in children. Findings of the study overall: Reportedly, only several hundred clones from non-depleted graft cells drove alpha-beta T-cell counts at about two months. Recipient T cells and thymic progenitors that survived were the source of the high TCRbeta diversity seen at day 60 in some patients. Newly made T cells mostly supplied T-cell counts and diversity one year after transplant.

There are 17 residues in the CDR3. Germline assignment: CDR1 SEHNR and CDR2 FQNEAQ (reference sequence). J lost 0 bases, V lost 0 bases, and 8 bases had no gene match. Using unique molecular identifiers, the investigators prepared the TCRbeta library. TCRdb passed the PCR reads through MiXCR, listing each CDR3 protein once. The sample has about 980,000 distinct CDR3 sequences, roughly 29% seen once. Comment on this clonotype: The antigen remains unidentified.

The chain combines TRBV7-9 with TRBJ2-7; TRBD1 agrees at 7 bases. This sample comprised PBMCs, mostly from graft donor cells, obtained 360 days after TCRalphabeta/CD19-depleted stem cell transplant. This receptor was taken from a boy in the first two years of life who had a stem cell transplant for SCID, so the T cells may come from the graft donor. CDR3 coding DNA: TGTGCCAGCAGCTTAGCCGTGGGACAGCGTCTCTCCTACGAGCAGTACTTC. It codes for CASSLAVGQRLSYEQYF.